Shown below are 27 T cell receptor beta chains from a single sample sequenced in a study of cytomegalovirus exposure and HLA in healthy donors. 13 Jbeta primers and 60 Vbeta primers were used for the PCR. Sequencing was performed with immunoSEQ multiplex PCR; in TCRdb, only in-frame clones are kept and a portion is missing. The data contain roughly 120,000 clones, more than 60% of them seen just once; the ten biggest clones take up approximately 13%. The sequencing sample was made of PBMCs. The receptors derive from a woman in her sixties in good health and CMV-seropositive.

A single count supports this clone. The rearrangement uses TRBV5-1 and TRBJ1-2, with D possibly TRBD1 on 6 matching bases. The germline CDR1 and CDR2 sequences are SGHRS and YFSETQ. Trimming cost V 3 bases and J 7 bases, with 19 bases left between them. This CDR3 has 15 amino acids. This CDR3 reads CASSSDTDRPGGYTF. The CDR3 nucleotides read TGCGCCAGCAGCTCCGATACAGACAGGCCCGGTGGCTACACCTTC.

V is TRBV4-2 and J is TRBJ1-3, with D possibly being TRBD1 (5 bases). In germline, CDR1 is LGHNA, CDR2 YNFKEQ. This CDR3 spans 16 amino acids. Trimming took 3 bases from V and 0 from J, leaving 12 bases between them. CDR3 coding DNA: TGTGCCAGCAGCCACCGTCAGGGATCCTCTGGAAACACCATATATTTT. It yields the protein CASSHRQGSSGNTIYF.

The V gene is TRBV30, the J gene TRBJ1-5; perhaps TRBD1 as D (6 bases). The CDR3 contains 15 residues. In germline, CDR1 is GTSNPN, CDR2 SVGIG (reference sequence). Trimming left V 0 bases short and J 3 bases short, with 12 bases between. In nucleotides, the CDR3 is TGTGCCTGGAGTGTAGGGGGAACTCCCAATCAGCCCCAGCATTTT. The encoded protein is CAWSVGGTPNQPQHF.

In DNA form, the CDR3 reads TGTGCCAGCAGCGCCACCGGGACAGAAATTAACTATGGCTACACCTTC. The encoded protein is CASSATGTEINYGYTF. The V and J genes are TRBV9 and TRBJ1-2; 7 bases are shared with TRBD1. The CDR3 contains 16 residues. Germline V gene sequence: CDR1 SGDLS, CDR2 YYNGEE. V gave up 3 bases and J gave up 1 base; unmatched junction bases: 9.

The rearrangement uses TRBV18 and TRBJ1-3; 8 bases agree with TRBD1. V dropped 0 bases and J dropped 0; count of bases not matched to a gene: 10. The CDR3 has 19 residues. From germline, CDR1 is KGHSH and CDR2 LQKENI. In DNA form, the CDR3 reads TGTGCCAGCTCACCACCGTTTTTGGGACAGGCGAGCTCTGGAAACACCATATATTTT. It specifies CASSPPFLGQASSGNTIYF.

This clone was observed a few times. The rearrangement uses TRBV18 and TRBJ1-1, with TRBD1 matching over 7 bases. Germline V gene sequence: CDR1 KGHSH, CDR2 LQKENI. This CDR3 has 14 residues. Unmatched junction bases numbered 2, after V lost 4 bases and J lost 0 bases. The CDR3 spells CASSLQGLNTEAFF. CDR3 sequence (DNA): TGTGCCAGCTCACTACAGGGGTTGAACACTGAAGCTTTCTTT.

CDR3 sequence (DNA): TGTGCCAGCAGCTTGATGGAGGGAGTCGAAAAACTGTTTTTT. This encodes CASSLMEGVEKLFF. The V call is TRBV7-9, the J call TRBJ1-4; no reliable D call. The V gene lost 3 bases and the J gene lost 8 bases, with 13 bases spanning the gap. Germline CDR1 is SEHNR and CDR2 is FQNEAQ (reference sequence). The length of the CDR3 is 14 residues.

The rearrangement links TRBV9 to TRBJ1-2, with TRBD1 matching over 8 bases. V trimming: 4 bases; J trimming: 2 bases; junction bases outside the gene matches: 10. Germline CDR1 and CDR2: SGDLS and YYNGEE. The CDR3 runs 16 residues. The CDR3 DNA follows: TGTGCCAGCAGCCCATCACCACAGGGGGGGAACTATGGCTACACCTTC. The encoded protein is CASSPSPQGGNYGYTF.

The J gene is TRBJ1-2, the V gene TRBV2; D uncertain. Germline V gene sequence: CDR1 SNHLY, CDR2 FYNNEI. Trimming stripped 5 bases from V and 8 bases from J, with 12 bases between. The CDR3 runs 12 residues. CDR3 nucleotides: TGTGCCAGCAGTCCCGACCCGGGGGGCTACACCTTC. Translation: CASSPDPGGYTF.

V gene TRBV5-4 combines with J gene TRBJ2-3, with a possible D match to TRBD2 (7 bases). Trimming took off 3 bases at V and 11 bases at J, with 19 bases between the two ends. The CDR3 has 14 amino acids. Germline-derived CDR1 and CDR2 are SGHNT and YYREEE (reference sequence). CDR3 amino acids: CASSSSGTRLEQYF. The DNA for the CDR3 is TGTGCCAGCAGCTCAAGCGGGACACGGTTAGAGCAGTATTTT.

The rearrangement joins TRBV18 to TRBJ1-4; the D gene is possibly TRBD1 (5 bases). Germline assignment: CDR1 KGHSH and CDR2 LQKENI. Trimming shortened V by 3 bases and J by 2 bases, and 10 bases separated the two germline ends. The CDR3 has 15 residues. Here the CDR3 DNA reads TGTGCCAGCTCACCGGGGCAGTTGACTAATGAAAAACTGTTTTTT. Translating it yields CASSPGQLTNEKLFF.

The J gene is TRBJ1-2, the V gene TRBV6-6; D is undetermined. V was pared by 0 bases and J by 0 bases, with 5 bases between. CDR1 is MNHNY and CDR2 is SVGAGI in the germline V gene (reference sequence). This CDR3 is built from 14 residues. The CDR3 loop is CASSYSASNYGYTF. The CDR3 DNA reads TGTGCCAGCAGTTACTCGGCTTCTAACTATGGCTACACCTTC.

J is TRBJ1-4 and V is TRBV25-1; maybe TRBD1 (5 bases). In germline, CDR1 is MGHDK, CDR2 SYGVNS. Trimming shortened V by 2 bases and J by 7 bases, and 11 bases separated the two germline ends. This CDR3 has 14 residues. The CDR3 sequence is CASSEAGSGEKLFF. CDR3 DNA: TGTGCCAGCAGTGAAGCAGGGTCGGGTGAAAAACTGTTTTTT. Variable domain in full (rest from reference TRBV25-1 and TRBJ1-4): EADIYQTPRYLVIGTGKKITLECSQTMGHDKMYWYQQDPGMELHLIHYSYGVNSTEKGDLSSESTVSRIRTEHFPLTLESARPSHTSQYLCASSEAGSGEKLFFGSGTQLSVL.

This chain uses TRBV2 with TRBJ1-5; the D gene is possibly TRBD1 (6 bases). CDR3 length: 16 amino acids. CDR1 is SNHLY, CDR2 FYNNEI, per germline. The ends were cut back, 3 bases at V and 0 bases at J, with 12 bases in the middle. CDR3 coding DNA: TGTGCCAGCAGTGAGCAGGGGCCCTTTAGCAATCAGCCCCAGCATTTT. Amino acid sequence: CASSEQGPFSNQPQHF. Filled out from reference TRBV2 and TRBJ1-5, the complete variable domain reads EPEVTQTPSHQVTQMGQEVILRCVPISNHLYFYWYRQILGQKVEFLVSFYNNEISEKSEIFDDQFSVERPDGSNFTLKIRSTKLEDSAMYFCASSEQGPFSNQPQHFGDGTRLSIL.

Remarks on this clone: Mismatch with germline at one junction end may stem from a read error. This sequence joins TRBV5-6 and TRBJ2-7, with a weak D call TRBD1 (6 bases). CDR3 length: 14 residues. Germline lookup yields CDR1 SGHDT and CDR2 YYEEEE. The CDR3, as DNA: TGTGCCAGCAGCCTCCGGGACACCTCCTACGGGCAGTACTTC. This encodes CASSLRDTSYGQYF. The variable domain in full, with the rest retrieved from reference TRBV5-6 and TRBJ2-7, is DAGVTQSPTHLIKTRGQQVTLRCSPKSGHDTVSWYQQALGQGPQFIFQYYEEEERQRGNFPDRFSGHQFPNYSSELNVNALLLGDSALYLCASSLRDTSYGQYFGPGTRLTVT.

The chain combines TRBV5-4 with TRBJ2-3; the D is unclear. V was shortened by 4 bases and J by 0 bases, with 15 bases between the two germline ends. CDR1 is SGHNT, CDR2 YYREEE, per germline (reference sequence). CDR3 length: 16 residues. CDR3 loop: CASSSQQQPSTDTQYF. CDR3 nucleotides: TGTGCCAGCAGCAGCCAACAGCAGCCTAGCACAGATACGCAGTATTTT.

V is TRBV28 and J is TRBJ1-1, with D tentatively TRBD1 (5 bases). The V end lost 5 bases, the J end lost 1 base, and 14 bases lay between the germline ends. Germline V gene sequence: CDR1 MDHEN, CDR2 SYDVKM. There are 15 residues in the CDR3. This CDR3 is CASSPAAGGNTEAFF. The CDR3 DNA reads TGTGCCAGCAGTCCCGCGGCCGGGGGGAACACTGAAGCTTTCTTT.

The CDR3 reads CASRQTVTSGNTIYF. CDR3 bases: TGTGCCAGTAGACAGACAGTAACCTCTGGAAACACCATATATTTT. V is TRBV19 and J is TRBJ1-3, with D possibly being TRBD1 (5 bases). CDR1 and CDR2 from the germline V gene are LNHDA and SQIVND (reference sequence). The CDR3 loop spans 15 amino acids. Trimming stripped 6 bases from V and 0 bases from J, with 12 bases between. Looking up the rest from reference TRBV19 and TRBJ1-3 gives the full variable domain: DGGITQSPKYLFRKEGQNVTLSCEQNLNHDAMYWYRQDPGQGLRLIYYSQIVNDFQKGDIAEGYSVSREKKESFPLTVTSAQKNPTAFYLCASRQTVTSGNTIYFGEGSWLTVV.

The chain uses TRBV7-2 and TRBJ1-2; 7 nucleotides align to TRBD1. V trimming: 1 base; J trimming: 7 bases; junction bases outside the gene matches: 12. Germline loops: CDR1 SGHTA, CDR2 FQGNSA. The CDR3 has 16 residues. The CDR3 coding sequence is TGTGCCAGCAGCTTAGAGTCCCAATATTCAGGGGGTGGCTACACCTTC. Translated, it gives CASSLESQYSGGGYTF.

This clone was observed once. V and J are TRBV7-2 and TRBJ1-5; the match to TRBD1 covers 8 bases. V lost 6 bases to trimming and J lost 7 bases; unmatched junction nucleotides: 11. This CDR3 region has 15 residues. Germline loops: CDR1 SGHTA, CDR2 FQGNSA. Here the CDR3 DNA reads TGTGCCAGCAGACTAGACGCAGGGGGCGGGCAGCCCCAGCATTTT. Its protein is CASRLDAGGGQPQHF.

J is TRBJ1-2 and V is TRBV18; D is ambiguous. The CDR3 consists of 17 residues. Trimming shortened V by 4 bases and J by 0 bases, and 18 bases separated the two germline ends. Germline V lookup: CDR1 KGHSH, CDR2 LQKENI. CDR3 loop: CASSHTIGPGTNYGYTF. The CDR3 DNA reads TGTGCCAGCTCACACACGATTGGCCCCGGGACTAACTATGGCTACACCTTC.

The chain recombines TRBV21-1 with TRBJ1-5. TRBV21-1 is shown as a pseudogene. CDR3 size: 16 residues. Here the CDR3 reads CASRRLPGGSNQPQHF. The DNA of the CDR3 is TGTGCCAGCAGACGCTTACCCGGAGGGAGCAATCAGCCCCAGCATTTT.

This chain connects TRBV2 to TRBJ2-6; no reliable D call. Germline loops: CDR1 SNHLY, CDR2 FYNNEI. Trimming cost V 6 bases and J 2 bases, with 14 bases left between them. The length of the CDR3 is 16 residues. The CDR3 sequence: CASRRNIEAGANVLTF. CDR3 nucleotide sequence: TGTGCCAGCAGGCGAAATATAGAAGCTGGGGCCAACGTCCTGACTTTC.

CDR3: CASSIRVVTEAFF. The DNA of the CDR3 is TGTGCCAGTAGTATCAGGGTGGTGACTGAAGCTTTCTTT. The chain carries TRBV19 and TRBJ1-1; tentative D call: TRBD1 (5 bases). Trimming cost V 3 bases and J 5 bases, with 10 bases left between them. The germline V gene encodes CDR1 LNHDA and CDR2 SQIVND (reference sequence). The CDR3 runs to 13 residues.

The chain employs TRBV9 and TRBJ2-6; no clear D. Germline V gene sequence: CDR1 SGDLS, CDR2 YYNGEE. This CDR3 contains 15 residues. The V and J ends lost 2 bases and 3 bases respectively, with 9 bases between them. CDR3 sequence (DNA): TGTGCCAGCAGCGTTCGAGGCAATGGGGCCAACGTCCTGACTTTC. Amino acid sequence: CASSVRGNGANVLTF.

This chain joins TRBV19 and TRBJ2-1, with 11 bases that match TRBD2. J gave up 4 bases and V 6 bases, and 5 bases lay outside the gene matches. The CDR3 spans 15 residues. CDR1 is LNHDA and CDR2 is SQIVND in the germline V gene (reference sequence). The CDR3 loop reads CASSDLAGGYNEQFF. In DNA, the CDR3 is TGTGCCAGTAGCGATCTAGCGGGAGGATACAATGAGCAGTTCTTC. The whole variable domain, remainder taken from reference TRBV19 and TRBJ2-1, is DGGITQSPKYLFRKEGQNVTLSCEQNLNHDAMYWYRQDPGQGLRLIYYSQIVNDFQKGDIAEGYSVSREKKESFPLTVTSAQKNPTAFYLCASSDLAGGYNEQFFGPGTRLTVL.

Turning to this clone: Other DNA variants within this sample encode the same CDR3. The chain recombines TRBV15 with TRBJ2-1; 8 bases match TRBD1. Trimming removed 1 base from V and 7 bases from J; junction bases left unmatched: 3. There are 14 residues in the CDR3. Germline V gives CDR1 LNHNV, CDR2 YYDKDF (reference sequence). Here the CDR3 reads CATSRAGTGNEQFF. The CDR3 DNA reads TGTGCCACCAGCAGAGCCGGGACAGGTAATGAGCAGTTCTTC.